These T cell receptor beta chains were read from a single sample in a study of T-cell memory formation after mild COVID-19. TCRdb reanalysed the 5' RACE reads using MiXCR and keeps one entry per CDR3 protein. The sample records hundreds of thousands of distinct CDR3 sequences, less than 25% being singletons. Material: PBMCs or a T cell subset sorted from them (not recorded which). Receptor source: an adult woman who had mild COVID-19 (a few samples of this study predate the infection). Cell type and time point are not known. Each CDR3 is given with its conserved first and last residue. D genes are given only for firm matches. Not all rows give a size; the values are once, few, many and, for expanded clones, a class.

size,V,J,D,DNA,CDR3
-,TRBV18,TRBJ1-2,-,TGTGCCAGCGTTGACACTCCCTCCTATGGCTACACCTTC,CASVDTPSYGYTF
-,TRBV19,TRBJ1-1,-,TGTGCCAGTAGTTCACCAGGGTCCGGGGCGCAGTTT,CASSSPGSGAQF
many,TRBV30,TRBJ2-7,-,TGTGCCTGGAGTCCCCGGGGACCGCACGAGCAGTACTTC,CAWSPRGPHEQYF
few,TRBV9,TRBJ2-1,TRBD1,TGTGCCAGCAGCGTAGCGTCGGCAGGGGGAAACAATGAGCAGTTCTTC,CASSVASAGGNNEQFF
-,TRBV15,TRBJ2-3,TRBD2,TGTGCCACCAGCAGACGTCCTAGCGGGAGATGGGATACGCAGTATTTT,CATSRRPSGRWDTQYF
-,TRBV3-1,TRBJ1-2,-,TGTGCCAGCAGCCGCGGGCAGGGTGGTAGCTATGGCTACACCTTC,CASSRGQGGSYGYTF
-,TRBV7-3,TRBJ2-6,-,TGTGCCAGCAGCCCCGGGACTGCTGGGGCCAACGTCCTGACTTTC,CASSPGTAGANVLTF
-,TRBV9,TRBJ2-5,-,TGTGCCAGCAGCGGGGGAGTAGGCCTTCGGGAGACCCAGTACTTC,CASSGGVGLRETQYF
-,TRBV7-9,TRBJ2-3,-,TGTGCCAGCACCCTTTTAGATACGCAGTATTTT,CASTLLDTQYF
few,TRBV5-1,TRBJ2-7,-,TGCGCCAGCAGCTTAGACCTTAAACCCGGCTACGAGCAGTACTTC,CASSLDLKPGYEQYF
few,TRBV24-1,TRBJ2-1,-,TGTGCCACCAGTGATCCTGGCGGGACAGAGCAGTTCTTC,CATSDPGGTEQFF
-,TRBV7-3,TRBJ2-1,TRBD2,TGTGCCAGCAGCTCCGGGGGGGCTAATGAGCAGTTCTTC,CASSSGGANEQFF
few,TRBV4-1,TRBJ2-3,-,TGCGCCAGCAGCCAAGGGCGCTCCGCAGATACGCAGTATTTT,CASSQGRSADTQYF
-,TRBV12-3/TRBV12-4,TRBJ2-1,-,TGTGCCAGCACCCAACTGGGACTTTCCTACAATGAGCAGTTCTTC,CASTQLGLSYNEQFF
-,TRBV27,TRBJ2-7,-,TGTGCCAGCAGTTTATCTACAGGGCGGGAGCAGTACTTC,CASSLSTGREQYF
-,TRBV2,TRBJ2-7,TRBD2,TGTGCCAGCAGTGTGGCCGGGACTAGCGGTACCAACTTC,CASSVAGTSGTNF
-,TRBV12-3/TRBV12-4,TRBJ1-1,-,TGTGCCAGCAGTTTAGGCTGGAAAACTGAAGCTTTCTTT,CASSLGWKTEAFF
-,TRBV18,TRBJ2-1,TRBD1,TGTGCCAGCTCTGCGGGACAGGGAGTTGTAGGTGAGCAGTTCTTC,CASSAGQGVVGEQFF
-,TRBV3-1,TRBJ2-3,TRBD2,TGTGCCAGCAGCCAGAGTAGCGGGGGAGGTGATACGCAGTATTTT,CASSQSSGGGDTQYF
-,TRBV6-1,TRBJ2-4,-,TGTGCCAGCAGTGATTCGGAGGTCGAAAACATTCAGTACTTC,CASSDSEVENIQYF
-,TRBV9,TRBJ2-3,-,TGTGCCAGCAGCGTAGACATCGCAGATACGCAGTATTTT,CASSVDIADTQYF
-,TRBV4-1,TRBJ1-1,-,TGCGCCAGCAGGCCGGGGATAATGAACACTGAAGCTTTCTTT,CASRPGIMNTEAFF
-,TRBV7-6,TRBJ2-7,-,TGTGCCAGCAGCCTTGCGATAGAGAGCTTCTACGAGCAGTACTTC,CASSLAIESFYEQYF
few,TRBV12-3/TRBV12-4,TRBJ2-3,TRBD2,TGTGCCAGCAGTTTAGCGGGCGGGGGGTTGGCAGATACGCAGTATTTT,CASSLAGGGLADTQYF
few,TRBV11-2,TRBJ2-5,-,TGTGCCAGCAGCTTAAACCACGGACAGCAGTACCAAGAGACCCAGTACTTC,CASSLNHGQQYQETQYF
-,TRBV24-1,TRBJ2-3,TRBD1,TGTGCCACCAGTGACCCCAGGACAGGGGCCCTTAGCACAGATACGCAGTATTTT,CATSDPRTGALSTDTQYF